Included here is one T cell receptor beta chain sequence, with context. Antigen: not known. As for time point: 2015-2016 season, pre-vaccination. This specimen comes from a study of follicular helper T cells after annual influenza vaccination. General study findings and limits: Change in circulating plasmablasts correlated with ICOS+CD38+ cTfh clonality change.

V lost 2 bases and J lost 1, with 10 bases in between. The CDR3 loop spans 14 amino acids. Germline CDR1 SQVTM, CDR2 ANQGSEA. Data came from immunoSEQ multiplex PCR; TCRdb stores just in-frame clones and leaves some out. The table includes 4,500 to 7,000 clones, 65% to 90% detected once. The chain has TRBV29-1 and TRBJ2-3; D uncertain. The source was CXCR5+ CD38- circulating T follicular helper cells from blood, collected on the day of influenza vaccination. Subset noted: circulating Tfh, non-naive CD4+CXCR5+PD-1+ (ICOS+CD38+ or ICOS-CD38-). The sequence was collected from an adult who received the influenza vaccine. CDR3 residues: CSVEHSFGTDTQYF. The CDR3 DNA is TGCAGCGTTGAACACAGCTTCGGCACAGATACGCAGTATTTT.